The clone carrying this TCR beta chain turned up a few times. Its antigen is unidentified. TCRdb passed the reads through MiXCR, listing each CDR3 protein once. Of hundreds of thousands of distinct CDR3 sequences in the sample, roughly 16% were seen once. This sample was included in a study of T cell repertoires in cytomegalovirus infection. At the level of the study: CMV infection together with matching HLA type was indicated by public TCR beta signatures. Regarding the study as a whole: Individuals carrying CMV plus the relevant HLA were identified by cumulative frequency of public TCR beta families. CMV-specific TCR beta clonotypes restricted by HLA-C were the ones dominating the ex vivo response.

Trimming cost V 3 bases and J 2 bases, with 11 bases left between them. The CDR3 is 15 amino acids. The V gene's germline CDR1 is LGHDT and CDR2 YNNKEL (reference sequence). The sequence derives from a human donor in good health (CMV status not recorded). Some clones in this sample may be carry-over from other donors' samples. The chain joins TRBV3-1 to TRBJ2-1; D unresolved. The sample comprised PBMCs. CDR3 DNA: TGTGCCAGCAGCCATACCGGACCCACCTACAATGAGCAGTTCTTC. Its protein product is CASSHTGPTYNEQFF.